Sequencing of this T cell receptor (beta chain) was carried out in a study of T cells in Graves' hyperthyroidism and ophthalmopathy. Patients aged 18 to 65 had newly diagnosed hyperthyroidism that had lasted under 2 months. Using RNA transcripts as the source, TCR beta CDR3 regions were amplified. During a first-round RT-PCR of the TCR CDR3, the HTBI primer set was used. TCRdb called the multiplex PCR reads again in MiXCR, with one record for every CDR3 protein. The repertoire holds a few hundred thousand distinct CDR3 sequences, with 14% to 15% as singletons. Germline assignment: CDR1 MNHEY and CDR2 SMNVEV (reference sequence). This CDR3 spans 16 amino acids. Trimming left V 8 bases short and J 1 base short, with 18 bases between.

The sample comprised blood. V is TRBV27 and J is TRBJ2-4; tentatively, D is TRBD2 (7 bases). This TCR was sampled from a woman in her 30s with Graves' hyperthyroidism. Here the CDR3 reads CASRSDGGLAKNIQYF. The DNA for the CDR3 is TGTGCCAGCCGATCGGACGGGGGGCTGGCCAAAAACATTCAGTACTTC.